These 9 T cell receptor beta chains were sequenced from one sample in a study of blood T cells in healthy people across ages. With a J-beta primer mix and a sample-barcoded 5' primer, a second PCR ran 7 to 11 cycles. MiXCR, applied by TCRdb to the 5' RACE reads, yields one record per CDR3 protein. The sample includes 650,000 to 1,000,000 distinct CDR3 sequences, more than 35% of them seen just once. The sample taken for sequencing was blood. All receptors derive from a man older than 75 in good health.

The chain carries TRBV25-1 and TRBJ1-2; 8 bases match TRBD1. After removal of 1 base from V and 8 bases from J, the junction contained 6 bases not matched to a gene. Germline V gene lookup returns CDR1 MGHDK and CDR2 SYGVNS. The CDR3 runs to 14 residues. The CDR3 loop reads CASSEFGRGQGYTF. For the CDR3, the DNA is TGTGCCAGCAGTGAATTCGGCAGGGGGCAGGGCTACACCTTC.

There are a few counts of this clonotype. V gene TRBV12-3 or TRBV12-4 combines with J gene TRBJ2-7, with 14 nucleotides matching TRBD2. The J call may be mistaken, given a closer DNA end match to TRBJ2-5. The CDR3 covers 18 residues. The CDR3 nucleotides read TGTGCCAGCAGTTTAGGGTCTGAAGGGACTAGCGGGAGAAAGACCCAGTACTTC. Translated, it gives CASSLGSEGTSGRKTQYF.

This clonotype was seen a few times. The rearrangement uses TRBV30 and TRBJ1-2, with TRBD1 as a possible D gene (5 bases). The germline V and J ends were trimmed by 5 bases and 3 bases, with 19 bases remaining between them. This CDR3 contains 15 residues. CDR1 and CDR2 (germline): GTSNPN, SVGIG (reference sequence). The CDR3 sequence: CAWSFPGLTYYGYTF. The CDR3 nucleotides read TGTGCCTGGTCCTTTCCGGGGCTTACTTACTATGGCTACACCTTC. Looking up the rest from reference TRBV30 and TRBJ1-2 gives the full variable domain: SQTIHQWPATLVQPVGSPLSLECTVEGTSNPNLYWYRQAAGRGLQLLFYSVGIGQISSEVPQNLSASRPQDRQFILSSKKLLLSDSGFYLCAWSFPGLTYYGYTFGSGTRLTVV.

The gene calls are TRBV27 and TRBJ1-2; TRBD1 agrees at 8 bases. In germline, CDR1 is MNHEY, CDR2 SMNVEV (reference sequence). The CDR3 contains 16 residues. V dropped 3 bases and J dropped 6; count of bases not matched to a gene: 12. The CDR3 region is CASSFTDRESPHGYTF. The DNA of the CDR3 is TGTGCCAGCAGTTTCACGGACAGGGAGTCCCCCCATGGCTACACCTTC.

The chain links TRBV27 to TRBJ2-1; D unclear. The J call is doubtful: the DNA matches TRBJ2-7 better. The germline V gene has CDR1 MNHEY and CDR2 SMNVEV (reference sequence). CDR3 length equals 16 residues. The CDR3 protein is CASSPDHSNSAYEQYF. The CDR3 coding sequence is TGTGCCAGCAGTCCCGACCACTCCAATAGTGCCTACGAGCAGTACTTC.

This clonotype was counted between two and nine times. V is TRBV5-1 and J is TRBJ2-2; maybe TRBD2 (6 bases). Trimming stripped 4 bases from V and 6 bases from J, with 13 bases between. CDR3 length: 14 residues. CDR1 SGHRS and CDR2 YFSETQ come from the germline V gene. The CDR3 nucleotides are TGCGCCAGCAGCAACGGGGAGGACGCCGGGGAGCTGTTTTTT. Protein: CASSNGEDAGELFF.

This clonotype was found a few times. The gene calls are TRBV27 and TRBJ2-7; TRBD1 agrees at 8 bases. Judging by the DNA end, TRBJ2-5 fits better; the J call may be wrong. The CDR3 covers 14 residues. Looked up from germline, CDR1 is MNHEY and CDR2 is SMNVEV (reference sequence). The CDR3 bases are TGTGCCAGCAGTCTGACAGGGGAAGCAGAGACCCAGTACTTC. Protein product: CASSLTGEAETQYF.

The CDR3 DNA follows: TGTGCCAGCAGCATCGGGCGTGGCTACACCTTC. Translating it yields CASSIGRGYTF. The V gene is TRBV12-3 or TRBV12-4, the J gene TRBJ1-2, with no clear D. The CDR3 sequence is 11 residues long. V dropped 6 bases and J dropped 7 bases, with 9 bases sitting between them.

The rearrangement uses TRBV29-1 and TRBJ2-7; the D gene could be TRBD1 or TRBD2 (5 bases each). V lost 3 bases to trimming and J lost 0 bases, with 12 bases between them. The CDR3 length is 14 residues. From germline, CDR1 is SQVTM and CDR2 ANQGSEA. Here the CDR3 DNA reads TGCAGCGTTGAGGGTGGGACGAACTCCTACGAGCAGTACTTC. As protein: CSVEGGTNSYEQYF.